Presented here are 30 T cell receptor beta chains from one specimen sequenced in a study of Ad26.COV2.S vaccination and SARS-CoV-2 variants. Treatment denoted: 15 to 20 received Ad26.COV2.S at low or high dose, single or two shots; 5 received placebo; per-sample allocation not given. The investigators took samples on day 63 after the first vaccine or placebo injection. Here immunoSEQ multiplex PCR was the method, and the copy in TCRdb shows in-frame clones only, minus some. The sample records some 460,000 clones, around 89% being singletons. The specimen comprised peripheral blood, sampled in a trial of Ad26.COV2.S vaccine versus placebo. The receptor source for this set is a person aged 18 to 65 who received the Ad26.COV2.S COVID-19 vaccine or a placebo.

The CDR3 reads CASSILAGGPNEQFF. DNA of the CDR3: TGTGCCAGCAGCATCCTAGCGGGAGGGCCCAATGAGCAGTTCTTC. The J gene is TRBJ2-1, the V gene TRBV5-5; 12 bases align to TRBD2. Trimming took 4 bases from V and 6 from J; bases not matched to a gene: 5. There are 15 residues in the CDR3. CDR1 and CDR2 (germline): SGHKS, YYEKEE (reference sequence).

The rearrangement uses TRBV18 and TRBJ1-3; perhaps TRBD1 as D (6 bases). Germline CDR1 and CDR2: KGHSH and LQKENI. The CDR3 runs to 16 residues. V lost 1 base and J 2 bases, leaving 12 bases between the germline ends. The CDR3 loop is CASSPQMGTPGNTIYF. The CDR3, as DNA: TGTGCCAGCTCACCACAGATGGGGACACCTGGAAACACCATATATTTT.

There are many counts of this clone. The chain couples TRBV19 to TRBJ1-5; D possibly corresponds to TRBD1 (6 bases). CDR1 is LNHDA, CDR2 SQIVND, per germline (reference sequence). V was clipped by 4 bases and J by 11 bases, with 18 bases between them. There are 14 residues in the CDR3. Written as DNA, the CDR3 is TGTGCCAGTAGTAGCGGACAGCGGGGAAGGGCCCAGCATTTT. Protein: CASSSGQRGRAQHF.

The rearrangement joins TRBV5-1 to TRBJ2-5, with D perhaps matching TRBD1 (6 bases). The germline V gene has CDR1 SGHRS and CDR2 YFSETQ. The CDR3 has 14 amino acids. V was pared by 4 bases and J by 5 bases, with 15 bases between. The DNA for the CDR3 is TGCGCCAGCAGCCCCGGACAGTTCAGGGAGACCCAGTACTTC. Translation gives CASSPGQFRETQYF.

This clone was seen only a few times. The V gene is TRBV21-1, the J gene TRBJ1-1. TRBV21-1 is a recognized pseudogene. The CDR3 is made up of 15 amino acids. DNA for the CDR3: TGTGCCAGCAGCAATCGGTGGTGGGGTGGGACTGAAGCTTTCTTT. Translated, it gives CASSNRWWGGTEAFF.

CDR3 bases: TGTGCCAGCGCTAGGGGGAGCTACGAGCAGTACTTC. Amino acids: CASARGSYEQYF. The chain couples TRBV3-1 (or the pseudogene TRBV3-2) to TRBJ2-7; perhaps TRBD1 as D (6 bases). The CDR3 covers 12 residues. Germline CDR1 and CDR2: LGHDT and YNNKEL (reference sequence). V was trimmed by 8 bases and J by 3 bases, leaving 11 bases between them.

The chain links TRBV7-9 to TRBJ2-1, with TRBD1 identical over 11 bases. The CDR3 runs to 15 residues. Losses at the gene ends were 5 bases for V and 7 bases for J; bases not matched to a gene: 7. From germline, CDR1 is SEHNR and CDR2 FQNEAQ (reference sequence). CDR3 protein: CASSQRTGGWNEQFF. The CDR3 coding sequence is TGTGCCAGCAGCCAAAGGACAGGGGGCTGGAATGAGCAGTTCTTC.

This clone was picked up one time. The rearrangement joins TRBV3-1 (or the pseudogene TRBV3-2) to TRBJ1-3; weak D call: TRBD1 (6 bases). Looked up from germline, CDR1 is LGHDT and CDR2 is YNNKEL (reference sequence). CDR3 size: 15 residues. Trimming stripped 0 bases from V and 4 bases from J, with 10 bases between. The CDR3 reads CASSQDRGAGNTIYF. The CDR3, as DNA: TGTGCCAGCAGCCAAGACAGGGGTGCGGGAAACACCATATATTTT.

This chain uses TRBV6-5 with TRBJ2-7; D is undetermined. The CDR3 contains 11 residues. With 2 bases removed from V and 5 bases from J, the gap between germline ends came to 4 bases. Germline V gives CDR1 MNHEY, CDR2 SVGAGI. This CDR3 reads CASSYGDEQYF. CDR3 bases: TGTGCCAGCAGTTACGGGGACGAGCAGTACTTC.

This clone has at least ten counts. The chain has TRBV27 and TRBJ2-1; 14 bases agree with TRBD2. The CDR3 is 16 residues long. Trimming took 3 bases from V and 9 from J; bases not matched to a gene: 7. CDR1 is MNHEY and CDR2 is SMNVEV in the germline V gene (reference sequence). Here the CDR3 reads CASSFQGLAGVTEQFF. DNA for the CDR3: TGTGCCAGCAGTTTCCAGGGACTAGCGGGAGTAACTGAGCAGTTCTTC.

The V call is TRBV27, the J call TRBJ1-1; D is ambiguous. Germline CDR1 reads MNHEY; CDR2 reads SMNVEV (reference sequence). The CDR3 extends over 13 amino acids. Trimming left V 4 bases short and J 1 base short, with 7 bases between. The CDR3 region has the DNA TGTGCCAGCAGTTACATGCGGAACACTGAAGCTTTCTTT. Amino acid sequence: CASSYMRNTEAFF.

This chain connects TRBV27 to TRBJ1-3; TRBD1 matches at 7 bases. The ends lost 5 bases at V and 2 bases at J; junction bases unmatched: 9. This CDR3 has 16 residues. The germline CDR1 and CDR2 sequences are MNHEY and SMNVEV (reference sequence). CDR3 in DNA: TGTGCCAGCAGTCTAAGACAGGGCTTTGCTGGAAACACCATATATTTT. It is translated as CASSLRQGFAGNTIYF.

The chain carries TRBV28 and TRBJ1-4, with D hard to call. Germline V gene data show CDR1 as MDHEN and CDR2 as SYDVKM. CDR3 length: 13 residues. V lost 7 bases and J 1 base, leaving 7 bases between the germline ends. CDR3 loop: CASKARTNEKLFF. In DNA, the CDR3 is TGTGCCAGCAAGGCCAGAACTAATGAAAAACTGTTTTTT.

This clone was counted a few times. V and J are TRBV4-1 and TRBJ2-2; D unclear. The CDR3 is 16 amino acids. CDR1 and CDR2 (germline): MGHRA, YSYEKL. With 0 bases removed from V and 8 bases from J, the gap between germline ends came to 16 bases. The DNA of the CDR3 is TGCGCCAGCAGCCAAGAATATTCGGCATCCCCTGGGGAGCTGTTTTTT. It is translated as CASSQEYSASPGELFF.

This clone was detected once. The CDR3 loop is CASSLLPANYGYTF. CDR3 in DNA: TGTGCCAGCAGTTTATTGCCAGCTAACTATGGCTACACCTTC. The chain carries TRBV27 and TRBJ1-2; D not certain. Germline V CDR1 and CDR2: MNHEY, SMNVEV (reference sequence). This CDR3 is built from 14 residues. V was cut by 1 base and J by 0 bases, with 6 bases left in between.

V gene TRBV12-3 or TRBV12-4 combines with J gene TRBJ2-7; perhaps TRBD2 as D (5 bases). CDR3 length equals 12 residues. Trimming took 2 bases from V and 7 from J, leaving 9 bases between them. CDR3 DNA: TGTGCCAGCAGTTTAAAGACGGGAGAGCAGTACTTC. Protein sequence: CASSLKTGEQYF.

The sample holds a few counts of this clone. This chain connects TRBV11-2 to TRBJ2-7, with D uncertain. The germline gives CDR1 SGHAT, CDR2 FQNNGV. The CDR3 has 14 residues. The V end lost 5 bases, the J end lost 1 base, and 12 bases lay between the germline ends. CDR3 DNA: TGTGCCAGCAGCCGGACGAGAGGATCCTACGAGCAGTACTTC. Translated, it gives CASSRTRGSYEQYF.

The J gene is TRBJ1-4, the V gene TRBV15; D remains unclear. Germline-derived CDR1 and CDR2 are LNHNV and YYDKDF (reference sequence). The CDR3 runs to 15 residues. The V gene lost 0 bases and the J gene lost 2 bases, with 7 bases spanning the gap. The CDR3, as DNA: TGTGCCACCAGCAGAGAGGGGTGGACTAATGAAAAACTGTTTTTT. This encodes CATSREGWTNEKLFF.

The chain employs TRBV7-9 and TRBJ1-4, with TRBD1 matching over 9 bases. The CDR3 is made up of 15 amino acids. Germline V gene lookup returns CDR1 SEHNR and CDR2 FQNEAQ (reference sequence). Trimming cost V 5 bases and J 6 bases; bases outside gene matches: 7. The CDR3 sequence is CASSPRGTGHEKLFF. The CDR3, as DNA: TGTGCCAGCAGCCCAAGGGGGACAGGGCATGAAAAACTGTTTTTT.

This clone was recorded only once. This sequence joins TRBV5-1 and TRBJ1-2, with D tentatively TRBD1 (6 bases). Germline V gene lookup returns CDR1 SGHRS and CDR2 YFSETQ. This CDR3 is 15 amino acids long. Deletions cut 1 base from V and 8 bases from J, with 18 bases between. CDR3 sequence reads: CASSLSFSDSEGYTF. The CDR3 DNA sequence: TGCGCCAGCAGCTTGAGTTTTTCGGACAGTGAAGGCTACACCTTC.

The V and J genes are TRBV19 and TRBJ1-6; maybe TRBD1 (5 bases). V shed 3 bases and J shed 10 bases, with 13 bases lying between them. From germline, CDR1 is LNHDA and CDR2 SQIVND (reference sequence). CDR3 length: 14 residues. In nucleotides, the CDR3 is TGTGCCAGTAGTATTTTGGACACGAAGTCACCCCTCCACTTT. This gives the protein CASSILDTKSPLHF.

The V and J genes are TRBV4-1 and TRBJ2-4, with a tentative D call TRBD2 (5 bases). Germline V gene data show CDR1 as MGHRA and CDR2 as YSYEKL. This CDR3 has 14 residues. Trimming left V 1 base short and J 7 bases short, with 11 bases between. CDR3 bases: TGCGCCAGCAGCCAAGTCGTCGCGGGCAACATTCAGTACTTC. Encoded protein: CASSQVVAGNIQYF.

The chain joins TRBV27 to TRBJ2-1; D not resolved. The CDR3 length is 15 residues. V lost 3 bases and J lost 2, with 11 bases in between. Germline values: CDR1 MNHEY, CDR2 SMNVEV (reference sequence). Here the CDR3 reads CASSFSRVAYNEQFF. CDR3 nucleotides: TGTGCCAGCAGTTTTTCCCGGGTGGCCTACAATGAGCAGTTCTTC.

The CDR3 is CASSIRGGLGSYEQYF. The CDR3 region has the DNA TGTGCCAGTAGTATCCGCGGAGGACTCGGGTCCTACGAGCAGTACTTC. V and J are TRBV19 and TRBJ2-7, with a weak D call TRBD2 (5 bases). The V gene lost 3 bases and the J gene lost 1 base, with 16 bases spanning the gap. The CDR3 runs 16 residues. CDR1 is LNHDA, CDR2 SQIVND, per germline (reference sequence).

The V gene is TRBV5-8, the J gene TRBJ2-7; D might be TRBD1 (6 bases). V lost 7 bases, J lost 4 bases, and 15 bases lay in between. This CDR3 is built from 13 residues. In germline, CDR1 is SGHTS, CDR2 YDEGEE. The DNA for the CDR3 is TGTGCCAGCCGTATTCGGGACAAATACGAGCAGTACTTC. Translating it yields CASRIRDKYEQYF. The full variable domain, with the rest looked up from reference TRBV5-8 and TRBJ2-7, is EAGVTQSPTHLIKTRGQQATLRCSPISGHTSVYWYQQALGLGLQFLLWYDEGEERNRGNFPPRFSGRQFPNYSSELNVNALELEDSALYLCASRIRDKYEQYFGPGTRLTVT.

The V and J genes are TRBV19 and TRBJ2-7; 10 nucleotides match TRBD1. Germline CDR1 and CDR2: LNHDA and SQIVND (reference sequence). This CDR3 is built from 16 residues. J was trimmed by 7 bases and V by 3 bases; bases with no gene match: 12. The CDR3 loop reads CASSMRDRGPLREQYF. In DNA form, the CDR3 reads TGTGCCAGTAGTATGCGGGACAGGGGCCCCTTGAGGGAGCAGTACTTC.

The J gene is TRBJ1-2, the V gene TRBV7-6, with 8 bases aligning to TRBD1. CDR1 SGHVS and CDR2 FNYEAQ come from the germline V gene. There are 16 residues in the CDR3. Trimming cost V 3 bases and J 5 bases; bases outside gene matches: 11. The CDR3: CASSFGTGATLYGYTF. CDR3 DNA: TGTGCCAGCAGCTTCGGGACAGGCGCCACTCTTTATGGCTACACCTTC.

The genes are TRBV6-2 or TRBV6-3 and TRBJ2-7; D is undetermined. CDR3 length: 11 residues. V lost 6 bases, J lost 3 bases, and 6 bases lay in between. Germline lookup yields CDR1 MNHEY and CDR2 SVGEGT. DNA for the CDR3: TGTGCCAGCAGCAGCCACTACGAGCAGTACTTC. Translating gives CASSSHYEQYF.

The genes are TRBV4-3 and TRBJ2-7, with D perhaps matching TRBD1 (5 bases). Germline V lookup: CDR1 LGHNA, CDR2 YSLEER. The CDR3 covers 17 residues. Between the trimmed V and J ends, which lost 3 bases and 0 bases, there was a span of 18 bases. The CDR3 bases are TGCGCCAGCAGCCAGTGGGGCCGGGCGTCAAGCTCCTACGAGCAGTACTTC. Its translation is CASSQWGRASSSYEQYF.

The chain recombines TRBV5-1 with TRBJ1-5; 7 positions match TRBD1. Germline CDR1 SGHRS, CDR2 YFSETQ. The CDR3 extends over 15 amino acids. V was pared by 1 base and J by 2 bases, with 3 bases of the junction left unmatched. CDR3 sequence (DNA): TGCGCCAGCAGCTTGTATACAGGGGGCAATCAGCCCCAGCATTTT. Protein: CASSLYTGGNQPQHF.